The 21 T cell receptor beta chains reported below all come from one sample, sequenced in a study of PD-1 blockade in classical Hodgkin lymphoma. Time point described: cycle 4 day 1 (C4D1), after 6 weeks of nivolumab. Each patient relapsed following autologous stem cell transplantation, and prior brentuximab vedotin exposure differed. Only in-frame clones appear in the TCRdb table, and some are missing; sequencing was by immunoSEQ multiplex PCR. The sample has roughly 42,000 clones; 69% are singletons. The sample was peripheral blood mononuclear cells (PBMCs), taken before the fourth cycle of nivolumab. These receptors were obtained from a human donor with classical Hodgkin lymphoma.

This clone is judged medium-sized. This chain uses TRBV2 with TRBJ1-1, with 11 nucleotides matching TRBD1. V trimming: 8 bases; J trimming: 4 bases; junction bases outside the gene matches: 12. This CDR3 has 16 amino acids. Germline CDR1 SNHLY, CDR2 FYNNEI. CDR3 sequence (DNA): TGTGCCAGCGGACCCCGGGACAGGGGGTTGGGCACTGAAGCTTTCTTT. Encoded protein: CASGPRDRGLGTEAFF.

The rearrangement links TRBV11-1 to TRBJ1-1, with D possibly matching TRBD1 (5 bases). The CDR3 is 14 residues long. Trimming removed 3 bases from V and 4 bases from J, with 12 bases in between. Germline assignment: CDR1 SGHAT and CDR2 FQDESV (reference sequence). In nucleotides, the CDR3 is TGTGCCAGCAGCTTCGGGCAGGGAAGCACTGAAGCTTTCTTT. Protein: CASSFGQGSTEAFF.

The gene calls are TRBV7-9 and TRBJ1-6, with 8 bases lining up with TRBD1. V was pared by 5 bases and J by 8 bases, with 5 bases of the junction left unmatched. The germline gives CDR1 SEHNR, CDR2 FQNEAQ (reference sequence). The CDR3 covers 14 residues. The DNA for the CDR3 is TGTGCCAGCAGCCGAGCAGGGGGCGATTCACCCCTCCACTTT. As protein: CASSRAGGDSPLHF.

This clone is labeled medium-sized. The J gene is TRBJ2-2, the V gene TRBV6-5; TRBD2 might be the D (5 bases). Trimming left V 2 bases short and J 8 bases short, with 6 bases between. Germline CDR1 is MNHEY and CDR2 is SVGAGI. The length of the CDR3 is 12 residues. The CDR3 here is CASSYSGGELFF. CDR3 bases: TGTGCCAGCAGTTACAGCGGTGGGGAGCTGTTTTTT.

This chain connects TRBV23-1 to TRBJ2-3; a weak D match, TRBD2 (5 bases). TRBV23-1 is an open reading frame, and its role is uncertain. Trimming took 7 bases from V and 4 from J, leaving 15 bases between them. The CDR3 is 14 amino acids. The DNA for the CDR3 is TGCGCCAGCATGAACGGGGATAGCCCAGATACGCAGTATTTT. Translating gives CASMNGDSPDTQYF.

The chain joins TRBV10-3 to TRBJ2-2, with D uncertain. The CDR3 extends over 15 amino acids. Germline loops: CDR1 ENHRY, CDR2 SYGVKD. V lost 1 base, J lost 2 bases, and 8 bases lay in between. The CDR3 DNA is TGTGCCATCAGTGAGTTGGGCAGTAACACCGGGGAGCTGTTTTTT. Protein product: CAISELGSNTGELFF.

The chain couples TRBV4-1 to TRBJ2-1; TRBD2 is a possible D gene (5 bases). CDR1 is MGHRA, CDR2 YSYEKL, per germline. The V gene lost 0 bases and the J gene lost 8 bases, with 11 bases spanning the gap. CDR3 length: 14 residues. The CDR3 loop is CASSQDSPRDEQFF. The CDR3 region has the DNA TGCGCCAGCAGCCAAGATAGCCCGCGGGATGAGCAGTTCTTC.

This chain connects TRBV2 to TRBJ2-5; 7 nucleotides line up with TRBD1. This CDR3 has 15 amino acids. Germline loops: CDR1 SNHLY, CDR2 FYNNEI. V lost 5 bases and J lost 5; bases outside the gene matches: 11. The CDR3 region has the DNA TGTGCCAGCAGTTTGCCCGGGACAGAATACGAGACCCAGTACTTC. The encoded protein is CASSLPGTEYETQYF.

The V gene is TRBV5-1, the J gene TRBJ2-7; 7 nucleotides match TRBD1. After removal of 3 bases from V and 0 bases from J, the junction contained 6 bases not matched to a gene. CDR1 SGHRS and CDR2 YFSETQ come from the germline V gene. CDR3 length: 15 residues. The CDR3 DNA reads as TGCGCCAGCAGCTGGGGACAGCTCAACTCCTACGAGCAGTACTTC. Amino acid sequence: CASSWGQLNSYEQYF.

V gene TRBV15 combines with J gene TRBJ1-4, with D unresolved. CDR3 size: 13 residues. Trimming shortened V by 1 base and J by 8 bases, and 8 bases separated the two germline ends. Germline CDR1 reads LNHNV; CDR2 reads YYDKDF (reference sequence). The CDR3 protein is CATSRVEVEKLFF. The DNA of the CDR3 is TGTGCCACCAGCAGAGTGGAGGTGGAAAAACTGTTTTTT.

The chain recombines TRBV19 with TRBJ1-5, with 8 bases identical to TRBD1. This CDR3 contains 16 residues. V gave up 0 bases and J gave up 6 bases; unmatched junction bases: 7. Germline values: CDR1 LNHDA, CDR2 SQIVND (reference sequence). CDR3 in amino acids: CASSIEDRVGSQPQHF. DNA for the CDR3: TGTGCCAGTAGTATAGAGGACAGGGTGGGATCTCAGCCCCAGCATTTT.

CDR3 loop: CAWSVPGAHTYEQYF. The CDR3 DNA reads TGTGCCTGGAGTGTTCCGGGGGCTCACACCTACGAGCAGTACTTC. The chain employs TRBV30 and TRBJ2-5; D possibly uses TRBD1 or TRBD2 (6 bases each). The J call may not be correct, given that the DNA end is closer to TRBJ2-7. The CDR3 is 15 residues long. Germline values: CDR1 GTSNPN, CDR2 SVGIG (reference sequence).

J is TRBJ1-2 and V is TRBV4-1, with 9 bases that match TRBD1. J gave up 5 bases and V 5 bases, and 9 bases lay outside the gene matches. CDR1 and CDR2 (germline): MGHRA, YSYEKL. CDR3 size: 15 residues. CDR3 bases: TGCGCCAGCAGCGAAACAGGGGGCCTAGGGTATGGCTACACCTTC. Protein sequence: CASSETGGLGYGYTF.

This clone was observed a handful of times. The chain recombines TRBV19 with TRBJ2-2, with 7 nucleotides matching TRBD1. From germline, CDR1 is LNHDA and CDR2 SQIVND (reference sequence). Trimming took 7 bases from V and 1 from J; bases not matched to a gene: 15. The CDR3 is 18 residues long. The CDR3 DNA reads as TGTGCCAGTAAGGGGTCAGATGGTGGGACAGTGAACACCGGGGAGCTGTTTTTT. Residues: CASKGSDGGTVNTGELFF.

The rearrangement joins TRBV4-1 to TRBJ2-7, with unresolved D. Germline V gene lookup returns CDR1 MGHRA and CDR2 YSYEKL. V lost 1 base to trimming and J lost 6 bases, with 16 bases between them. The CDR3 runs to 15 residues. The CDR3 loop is CASSQVVESGLEQYF. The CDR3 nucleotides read TGCGCCAGCAGCCAAGTTGTGGAAAGTGGGCTCGAGCAGTACTTC.

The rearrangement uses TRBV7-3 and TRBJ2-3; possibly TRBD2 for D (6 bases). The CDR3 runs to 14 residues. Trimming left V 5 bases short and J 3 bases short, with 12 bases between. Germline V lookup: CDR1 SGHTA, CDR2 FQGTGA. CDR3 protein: CASSQVGGTDTQYF. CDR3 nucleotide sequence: TGTGCCAGCAGCCAAGTCGGGGGTACAGATACGCAGTATTTT. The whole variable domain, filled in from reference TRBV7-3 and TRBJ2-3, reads GAGVSQTPSNKVTEKGKYVELRCDPISGHTALYWYRQSLGQGPEFLIYFQGTGAADDSGLPNDRFFAVRPEGSVSTLKIQRTERGDSAVYLCASSQVGGTDTQYFGPGTRLTVL.

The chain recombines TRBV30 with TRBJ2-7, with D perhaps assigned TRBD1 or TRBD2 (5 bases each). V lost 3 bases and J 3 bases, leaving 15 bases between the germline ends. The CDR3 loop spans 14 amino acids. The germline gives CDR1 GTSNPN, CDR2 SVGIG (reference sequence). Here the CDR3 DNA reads TGTGCCTGGAGCCACGGGACGGGCCTCTACGAGCAGTACTTC. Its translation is CAWSHGTGLYEQYF.

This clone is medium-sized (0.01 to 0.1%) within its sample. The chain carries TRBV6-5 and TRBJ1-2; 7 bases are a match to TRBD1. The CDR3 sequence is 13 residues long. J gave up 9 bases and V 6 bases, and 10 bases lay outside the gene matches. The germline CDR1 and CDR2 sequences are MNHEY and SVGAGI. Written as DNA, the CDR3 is TGTGCCAGCAGAGACAGGGTGGGTCAAAGCTACACCTTC. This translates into CASRDRVGQSYTF.

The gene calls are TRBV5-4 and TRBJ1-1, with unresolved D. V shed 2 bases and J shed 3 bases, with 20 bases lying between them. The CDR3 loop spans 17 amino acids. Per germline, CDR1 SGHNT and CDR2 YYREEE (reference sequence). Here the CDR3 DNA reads TGTGCCAGCAGCTTAGGCCCCGGAACCCACACCGACACTGAAGCTTTCTTT. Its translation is CASSLGPGTHTDTEAFF.

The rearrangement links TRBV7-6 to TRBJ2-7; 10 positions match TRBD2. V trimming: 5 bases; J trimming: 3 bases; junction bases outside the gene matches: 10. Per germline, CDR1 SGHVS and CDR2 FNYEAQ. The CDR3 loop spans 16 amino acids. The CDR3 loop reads CASSQLTSGSGYEQYF. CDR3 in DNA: TGTGCCAGCAGCCAACTGACTAGCGGGTCCGGCTACGAGCAGTACTTC. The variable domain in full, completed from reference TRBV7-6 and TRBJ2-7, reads GAGVSQSPRYKVTKRGQDVALRCDPISGHVSLYWYRQALGQGPEFLTYFNYEAQQDKSGLPNDRFSAERPEGSISTLTIQRTEQRDSAMYRCASSQLTSGSGYEQYFGPGTRLTVT.

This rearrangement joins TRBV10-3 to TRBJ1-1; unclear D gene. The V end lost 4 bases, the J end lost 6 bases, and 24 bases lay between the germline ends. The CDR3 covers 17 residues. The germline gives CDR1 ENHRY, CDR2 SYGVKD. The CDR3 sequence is CAISGVGGGLGAAEAFF. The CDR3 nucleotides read TGTGCCATCAGTGGGGTCGGTGGAGGGTTGGGAGCCGCTGAAGCTTTCTTT.